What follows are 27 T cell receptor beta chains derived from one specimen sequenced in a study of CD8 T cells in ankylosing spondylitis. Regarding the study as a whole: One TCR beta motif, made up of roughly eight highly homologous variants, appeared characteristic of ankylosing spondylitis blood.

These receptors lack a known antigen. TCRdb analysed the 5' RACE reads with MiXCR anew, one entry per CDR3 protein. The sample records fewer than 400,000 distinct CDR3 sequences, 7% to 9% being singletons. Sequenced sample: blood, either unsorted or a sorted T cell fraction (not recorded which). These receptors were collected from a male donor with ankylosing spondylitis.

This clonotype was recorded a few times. The CDR3 spells CASSHSRDRAVNEQFF. The CDR3, as DNA: TGTGCCAGCTCACACTCCCGGGACAGGGCTGTCAATGAGCAGTTCTTC. The chain employs TRBV18 and TRBJ2-1; TRBD1 agrees at 9 bases. Germline V gene sequence: CDR1 KGHSH, CDR2 LQKENI. This CDR3 has 16 amino acids. The V segment lost 4 bases and the J segment 6 bases; nucleotides outside the gene matches: 10.

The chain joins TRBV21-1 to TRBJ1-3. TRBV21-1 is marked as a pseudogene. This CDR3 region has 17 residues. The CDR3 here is CASSKFSEISAGNTIYF. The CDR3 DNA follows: TGTGCCAGCAGCAAATTTTCGGAGATATCGGCGGGAAACACCATATATTTT.

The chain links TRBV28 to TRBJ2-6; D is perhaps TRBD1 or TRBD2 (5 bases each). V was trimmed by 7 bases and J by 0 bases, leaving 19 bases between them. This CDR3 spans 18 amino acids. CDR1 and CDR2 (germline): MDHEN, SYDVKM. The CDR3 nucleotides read TGTGCCAGCACCCGCAGGGACCTCCTACACTCTGGGGCCAACGTCCTGACTTTC. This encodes CASTRRDLLHSGANVLTF.

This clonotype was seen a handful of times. The CDR3 nucleotides read TGTGCCATCAGGATAGCGGGAGCGAACAATGAGCAGTTCTTC. Amino acids: CAIRIAGANNEQFF. The chain links TRBV10-3 to TRBJ2-1; 9 bases match TRBD2. The CDR3 consists of 14 residues. The J segment lost 5 bases and the V segment lost 6 bases, leaving 5 bases of the junction unmatched. Germline V gene lookup returns CDR1 ENHRY and CDR2 SYGVKD.

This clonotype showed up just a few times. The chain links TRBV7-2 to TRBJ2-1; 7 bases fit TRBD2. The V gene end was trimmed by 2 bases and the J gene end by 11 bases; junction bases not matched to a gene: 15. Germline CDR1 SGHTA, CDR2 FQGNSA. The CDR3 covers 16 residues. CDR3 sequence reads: CASSLPGLRGLMQQFF. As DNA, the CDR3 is TGTGCCAGCAGCTTACCGGGACTACGGGGTTTGATGCAGCAGTTCTTC.

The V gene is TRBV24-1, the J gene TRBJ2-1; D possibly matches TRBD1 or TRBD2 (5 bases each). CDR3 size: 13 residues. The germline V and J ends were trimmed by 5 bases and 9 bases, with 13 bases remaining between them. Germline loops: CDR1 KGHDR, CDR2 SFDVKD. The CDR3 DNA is TGTGCCACCAGTGGGGGACGGGTGGGTGAGCAGTTCTTC. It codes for CATSGGRVGEQFF.

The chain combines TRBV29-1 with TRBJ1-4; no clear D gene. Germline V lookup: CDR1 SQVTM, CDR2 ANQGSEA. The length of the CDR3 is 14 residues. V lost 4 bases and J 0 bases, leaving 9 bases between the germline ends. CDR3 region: CSVVLQPTNEKLFF. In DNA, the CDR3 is TGCAGCGTTGTCCTCCAGCCAACTAATGAAAAACTGTTTTTT.

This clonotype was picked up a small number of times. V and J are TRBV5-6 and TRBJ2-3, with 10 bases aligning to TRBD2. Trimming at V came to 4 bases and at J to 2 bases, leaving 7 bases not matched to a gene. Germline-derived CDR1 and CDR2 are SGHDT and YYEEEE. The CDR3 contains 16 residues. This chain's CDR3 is CASSPPLAGDTDTQYF. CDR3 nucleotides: TGTGCCAGCAGCCCGCCTCTAGCGGGAGACACAGATACGCAGTATTTT. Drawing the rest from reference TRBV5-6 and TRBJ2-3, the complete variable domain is DAGVTQSPTHLIKTRGQQVTLRCSPKSGHDTVSWYQQALGQGPQFIFQYYEEEERQRGNFPDRFSGHQFPNYSSELNVNALLLGDSALYLCASSPPLAGDTDTQYFGPGTRLTVL.

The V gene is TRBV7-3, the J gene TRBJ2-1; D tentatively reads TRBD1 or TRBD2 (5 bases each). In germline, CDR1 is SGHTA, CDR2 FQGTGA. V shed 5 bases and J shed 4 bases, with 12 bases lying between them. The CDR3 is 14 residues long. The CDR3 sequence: CASSRGTEYNEQFF. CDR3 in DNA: TGTGCCAGCAGCCGAGGGACGGAATACAATGAGCAGTTCTTC.

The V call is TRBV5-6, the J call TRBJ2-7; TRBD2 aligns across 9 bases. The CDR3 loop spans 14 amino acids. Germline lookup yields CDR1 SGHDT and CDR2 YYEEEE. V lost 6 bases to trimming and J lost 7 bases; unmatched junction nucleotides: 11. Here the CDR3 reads CASTVAGADGEQYF. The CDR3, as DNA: TGTGCCAGCACCGTAGCGGGAGCGGACGGTGAGCAGTACTTC.

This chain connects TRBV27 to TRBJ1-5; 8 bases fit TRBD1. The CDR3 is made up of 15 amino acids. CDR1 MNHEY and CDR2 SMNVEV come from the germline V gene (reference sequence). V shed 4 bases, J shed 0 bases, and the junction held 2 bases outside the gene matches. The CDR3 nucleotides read TGTGCCAGCAGTTCGGACAGGGTTAGCAATCAGCCCCAGCATTTT. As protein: CASSSDRVSNQPQHF.

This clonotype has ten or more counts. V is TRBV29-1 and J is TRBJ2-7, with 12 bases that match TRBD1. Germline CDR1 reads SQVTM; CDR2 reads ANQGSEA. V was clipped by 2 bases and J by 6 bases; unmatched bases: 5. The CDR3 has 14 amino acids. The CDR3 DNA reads TGCAGCGTTGAAAGGGGACAGGGGGCTGGCGAGCAGTACTTC. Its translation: CSVERGQGAGEQYF.

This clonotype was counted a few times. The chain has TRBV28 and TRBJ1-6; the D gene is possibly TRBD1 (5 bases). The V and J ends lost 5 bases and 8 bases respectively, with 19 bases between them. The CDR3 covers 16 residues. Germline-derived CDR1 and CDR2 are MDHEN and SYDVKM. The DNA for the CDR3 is TGTGCCAGCAGTGCTCCGGGACCCAGATCGGATTCACCCCTCCACTTT. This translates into CASSAPGPRSDSPLHF.

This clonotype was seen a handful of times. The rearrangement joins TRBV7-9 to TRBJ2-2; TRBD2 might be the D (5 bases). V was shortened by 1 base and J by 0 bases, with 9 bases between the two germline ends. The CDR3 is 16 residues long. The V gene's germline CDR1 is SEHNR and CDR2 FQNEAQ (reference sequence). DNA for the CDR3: TGTGCCAGCAGCTTAGGGCGGGCCACGAACACCGGGGAGCTGTTTTTT. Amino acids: CASSLGRATNTGELFF. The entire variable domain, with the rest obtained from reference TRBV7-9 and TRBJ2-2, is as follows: DTGVSQNPRHKITKRGQNVTFRCDPISEHNRLYWYRQTLGQGPEFLTYFQNEAQLEKSRLLSDRFSAERPKGSFSTLEIQRTEQGDSAMYLCASSLGRATNTGELFFGEGSRLTVL.

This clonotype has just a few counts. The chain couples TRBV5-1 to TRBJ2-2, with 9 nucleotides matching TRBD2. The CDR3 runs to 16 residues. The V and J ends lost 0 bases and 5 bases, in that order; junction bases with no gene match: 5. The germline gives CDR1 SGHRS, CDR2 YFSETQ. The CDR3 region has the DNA TGCGCCAGCAGCTTGGAACTAGCGGGCTGGACCGGGGAGCTGTTTTTT. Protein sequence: CASSLELAGWTGELFF.

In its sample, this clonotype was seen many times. CDR3 DNA sequence: TGCAGTCCTAAGGACAGGGGAGACTACGAGCAGTACTTC. Protein: CSPKDRGDYEQYF. The rearrangement uses TRBV20-1 and TRBJ2-7, with 9 bases matching TRBD1. In germline, CDR1 is DFQATT, CDR2 SNEGSKA (reference sequence). This CDR3 contains 13 residues. With 8 bases clipped from V and 3 bases from J, the junction kept 8 bases outside the gene matches.

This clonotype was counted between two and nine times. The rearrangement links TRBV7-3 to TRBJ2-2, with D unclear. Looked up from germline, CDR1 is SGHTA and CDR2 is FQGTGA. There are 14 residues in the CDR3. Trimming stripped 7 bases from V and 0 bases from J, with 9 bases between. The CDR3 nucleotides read TGTGCCAGCAAAGTCGGCGCGAACACCGGGGAGCTGTTTTTT. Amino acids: CASKVGANTGELFF.

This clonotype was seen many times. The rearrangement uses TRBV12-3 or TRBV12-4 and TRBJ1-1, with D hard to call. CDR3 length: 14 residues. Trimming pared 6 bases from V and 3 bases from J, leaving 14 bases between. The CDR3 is CASSSRSRDTEAFF. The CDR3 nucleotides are TGTGCCAGCAGCTCCCGATCTCGTGACACTGAAGCTTTCTTT.

CDR3 in DNA: TGCAGCGTTGTTACGAACACAGATACGCAGTATTTT. It is translated as CSVVTNTDTQYF. The V gene is TRBV29-1, the J gene TRBJ2-3; no clear D gene. The CDR3 contains 12 residues. V was clipped by 4 bases and J by 2 bases, with 7 bases between them. Germline V gene lookup returns CDR1 SQVTM and CDR2 ANQGSEA.

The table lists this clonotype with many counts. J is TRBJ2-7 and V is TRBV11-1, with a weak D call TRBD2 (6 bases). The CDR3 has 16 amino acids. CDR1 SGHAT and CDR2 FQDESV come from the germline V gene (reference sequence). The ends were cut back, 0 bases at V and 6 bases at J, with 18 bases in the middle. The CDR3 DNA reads TGTGCCAGCAGCTTAGCGCTGGCTAGCGACGGCGGCGAGCAGTACTTC. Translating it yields CASSLALASDGGEQYF.

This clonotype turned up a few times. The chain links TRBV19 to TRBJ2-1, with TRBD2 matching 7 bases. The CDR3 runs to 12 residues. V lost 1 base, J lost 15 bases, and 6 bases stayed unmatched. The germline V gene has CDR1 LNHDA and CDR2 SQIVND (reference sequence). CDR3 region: CASSIGTSGLFF. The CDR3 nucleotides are TGTGCCAGTAGTATAGGGACTAGTGGGTTGTTCTTC.

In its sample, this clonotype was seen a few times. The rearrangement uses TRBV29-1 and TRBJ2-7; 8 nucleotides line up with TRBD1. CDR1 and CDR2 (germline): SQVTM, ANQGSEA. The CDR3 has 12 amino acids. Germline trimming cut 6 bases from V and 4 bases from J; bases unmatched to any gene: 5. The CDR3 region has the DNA TGCAGCGTATCCCGGACAGGGTACGAGCAGTACTTC. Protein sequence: CSVSRTGYEQYF.

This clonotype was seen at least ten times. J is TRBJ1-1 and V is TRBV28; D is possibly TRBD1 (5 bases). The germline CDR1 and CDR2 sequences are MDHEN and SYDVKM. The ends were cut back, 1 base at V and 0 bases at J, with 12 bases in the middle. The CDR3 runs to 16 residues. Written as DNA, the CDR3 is TGTGCCAGCAGTTTATACCGGGGCTCCATGAACACTGAAGCTTTCTTT. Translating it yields CASSLYRGSMNTEAFF.

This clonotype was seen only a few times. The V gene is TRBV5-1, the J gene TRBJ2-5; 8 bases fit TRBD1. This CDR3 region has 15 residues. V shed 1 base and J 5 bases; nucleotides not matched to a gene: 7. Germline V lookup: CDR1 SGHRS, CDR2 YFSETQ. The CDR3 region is CASSLLQGAGETQYF. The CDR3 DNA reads TGCGCCAGCAGCTTGTTGCAGGGGGCGGGGGAGACCCAGTACTTC.

CDR3 loop: CSARDWPLIPGQHNEQFF. In nucleotides, the CDR3 is TGCAGTGCTAGAGATTGGCCCCTCATTCCGGGACAGCACAATGAGCAGTTCTTC. The chain employs TRBV20-1 and TRBJ2-1, with TRBD1 identical over 7 bases. The length of the CDR3 is 18 residues. Trimming cost V 0 bases and J 5 bases; bases outside gene matches: 16. The germline V gene encodes CDR1 DFQATT and CDR2 SNEGSKA (reference sequence).

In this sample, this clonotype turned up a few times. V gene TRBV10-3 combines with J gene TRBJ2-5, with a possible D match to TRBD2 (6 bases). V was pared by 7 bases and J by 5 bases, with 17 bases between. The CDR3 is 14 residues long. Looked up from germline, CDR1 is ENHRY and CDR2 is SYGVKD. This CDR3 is CAIKSDLSGETQYF. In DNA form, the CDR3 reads TGTGCCATCAAGAGCGACCTCAGCGGGGAGACCCAGTACTTC.

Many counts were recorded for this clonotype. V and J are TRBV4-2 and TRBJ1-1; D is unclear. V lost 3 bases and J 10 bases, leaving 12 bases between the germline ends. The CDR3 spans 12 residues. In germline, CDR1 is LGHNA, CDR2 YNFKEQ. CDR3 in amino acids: CASSQGNGGAFF. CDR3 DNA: TGTGCCAGCAGCCAGGGCAACGGAGGAGCTTTCTTT.